This entry features one TCR beta chain sequence. The entry originates in a study of OX40 agonist ivuxolimab in advanced cancers. Study as a whole: Subjects had a mean age of approximately 60 years, with a range of about 23 to 85; less than 90% were male.

CDR1 KGHSH and CDR2 LQKENI come from the germline V gene. The V gene lost 3 bases and the J gene lost 4 bases, with 9 bases spanning the gap. The length of the CDR3 is 14 residues. Clones were read by immunoSEQ multiplex PCR, and TCRdb kept only the in-frame ones, dropping some. The sample holds 65,000 to 95,000 clones, around 90% seen once. Here the sequenced sample was CD4+ or CD8+ T cells sorted from blood, taken in a trial of the OX40 agonist ivuxolimab. The rearrangement joins TRBV18 to TRBJ2-2; no firm D call. This TCR derives from an adult with an advanced solid tumor such as melanoma, head and neck, liver or kidney cancer. The CDR3 loop reads CASSPYIVTGELFF. As DNA, the CDR3 is TGTGCCAGCTCACCTTACATTGTCACCGGGGAGCTGTTTTTT.